Following are 11 T cell receptor beta chains from one sample sequenced in a study of blood T cell repertoires in COVID-19. Sequencing used immunoSEQ multiplex PCR; TCRdb keeps in-frame clones, though not all of them. The sample consists of over 200,000 clones, roughly 89% of them appearing once. Sequenced: PBMCs or T cells enriched from blood (not recorded which). Receptors were obtained from a man between 35 and 55 years old who had recovered from COVID-19.

The chain carries TRBV12-3 or TRBV12-4 and TRBJ2-7; D perhaps matches TRBD1 (5 bases). The CDR3 consists of 11 residues. V was clipped by 6 bases and J by 3 bases, with 6 bases between them. CDR3 region: CASSQGYEQYF. In nucleotides, the CDR3 is TGTGCCAGCAGCCAGGGCTACGAGCAGTACTTC.

The gene calls are TRBV7-8 and TRBJ1-6; TRBD1 is a possible D gene (5 bases). The V and J ends lost 5 bases and 0 bases respectively, with 17 bases between them. CDR3 length equals 18 residues. The germline V gene has CDR1 SGHVS and CDR2 FQNEAQ. The CDR3 reads CASSTPKTESSYNSPLHF. In DNA form, the CDR3 reads TGTGCCAGCAGCACACCTAAGACAGAGAGCTCCTATAATTCACCCCTCCACTTT.

In this sample, this clone turned up once. The chain carries TRBV7-8 and TRBJ2-5; 13 bases agree with TRBD2. The CDR3 contains 16 residues. Germline CDR1 and CDR2: SGHVS and FQNEAQ. With 4 bases clipped from V and 5 bases from J, the junction kept 7 bases outside the gene matches. This CDR3 reads CASSWKLAGGLETQYF. The CDR3, as DNA: TGTGCCAGCAGCTGGAAACTAGCGGGGGGGCTTGAGACCCAGTACTTC. Variable domain in full (rest from reference TRBV7-8 and TRBJ2-5): GAGVSQSPRYKVAKRGQDVALRCDPISGHVSLFWYQQALGQGPEFLTYFQNEAQLDKSGLPSDRFFAERPEGSVSTLKIQRTQQEDSAVYLCASSWKLAGGLETQYFGPGTRLLVL.

The chain carries TRBV7-8 and TRBJ2-1; D perhaps matches TRBD2 (5 bases). Deletions cut 7 bases from V and 5 bases from J, with 24 bases between. Looked up from germline, CDR1 is SGHVS and CDR2 is FQNEAQ. There are 17 residues in the CDR3. As DNA, the CDR3 is TGTGCCAGCACCTCAATGGCTCCCCCAGCGGAAAACAATGAGCAGTTCTTC. Its translation: CASTSMAPPAENNEQFF.

The V and J genes are TRBV2 and TRBJ1-4; D is unresolved. Germline V gene data show CDR1 as SNHLY and CDR2 as FYNNEI. The CDR3 consists of 13 residues. The V gene lost 5 bases and the J gene lost 6 bases, with 10 bases spanning the gap. The CDR3: CASSLVIDEKLFF. The CDR3 nucleotides read TGTGCCAGCAGTCTAGTGATCGATGAAAAACTGTTTTTT. The variable domain in full, completed from reference TRBV2 and TRBJ1-4, reads EPEVTQTPSHQVTQMGQEVILRCVPISNHLYFYWYRQILGQKVEFLVSFYNNEISEKSEIFDDQFSVERPDGSNFTLKIRSTKLEDSAMYFCASSLVIDEKLFFGSGTQLSVL.

The V call is TRBV6-4, the J call TRBJ1-1, with 12 bases lining up with TRBD1. Germline V gene lookup returns CDR1 MRHNA and CDR2 SNTAGT. CDR3 length: 14 amino acids. Unmatched junction bases numbered 7, after V lost 4 bases and J lost 10 bases. CDR3 DNA: TGTGCCAGCAGTGTCTCCGGGACAGGGGGCAGAGCTTTCTTT. Protein product: CASSVSGTGGRAFF.

A single count supports this clone. The V gene is TRBV28, the J gene TRBJ1-5; 9 bases are shared with TRBD1. CDR1 MDHEN and CDR2 SYDVKM come from the germline V gene. The V segment lost 6 bases and the J segment 2 bases; nucleotides outside the gene matches: 8. This CDR3 contains 16 residues. The CDR3 is CASSRGTGMGNQPQHF. The CDR3 bases are TGTGCCAGCAGCCGAGGGACAGGGATGGGCAATCAGCCCCAGCATTTT. Full variable domain (rest looked up from reference TRBV28 and TRBJ1-5): DVKVTQSSRYLVKRTGEKVFLECVQDMDHENMFWYRQDPGLGLRLIYFSYDVKMKEKGDIPEGYSVSREKKERFSLILESASTNQTSMYLCASSRGTGMGNQPQHFGDGTRLSIL.

The chain uses TRBV6-4 and TRBJ2-3; TRBD2 agrees at 12 bases. The ends lost 5 bases at V and 1 base at J; junction bases unmatched: 4. Looked up from germline, CDR1 is MRHNA and CDR2 is SNTAGT. This CDR3 is built from 16 residues. CDR3 amino acids: CASSPGTSGRTDTQYF. Written as DNA, the CDR3 is TGTGCCAGCAGTCCCGGGACTAGCGGGCGCACAGATACGCAGTATTTT.

V is TRBV29-1 and J is TRBJ2-3, with 11 bases aligning to TRBD1. V lost 1 base to trimming and J lost 4 bases; unmatched junction nucleotides: 4. Per germline, CDR1 SQVTM and CDR2 ANQGSEA. This CDR3 is built from 15 residues. Here the CDR3 DNA reads TGCAGCGTTGAAGGGACAGGGGGCGTCGCAGATACGCAGTATTTT. Its translation is CSVEGTGGVADTQYF.

V is TRBV6-5 and J is TRBJ2-1; TRBD1 agrees at 8 bases. This CDR3 is 16 amino acids long. V was clipped by 4 bases and J by 4 bases; unmatched bases: 9. The germline gives CDR1 MNHEY, CDR2 SVGAGI. CDR3 in DNA: TGTGCCAGCAGTTGGGCCGGACAGGGTACTTACAATGAGCAGTTCTTC. The encoded protein is CASSWAGQGTYNEQFF.

This clone was recorded a few times. V and J are TRBV19 and TRBJ2-7; the match to TRBD2 covers 8 bases. The CDR3 sequence is 15 residues long. With V trimmed by 3 bases and J by 2 bases, 6 bases remained unmatched. Germline V gene sequence: CDR1 LNHDA, CDR2 SQIVND (reference sequence). CDR3 sequence (DNA): TGTGCCAGTAGTATTTTGCGGGGGGAAGCCTACGAGCAGTACTTC. Translating gives CASSILRGEAYEQYF.